The 3 T cell receptor beta chains presented below share a single source sample, sequenced in a study of cytomegalovirus exposure and HLA in healthy donors. The method was immunoSEQ multiplex PCR; TCRdb's version includes in-frame clones alone and lacks a portion of them. The table shows about 200,000 clones, with 75% to 90% occurring only once. Sequenced sample: PBMCs. The receptors come from a woman between 18 and 30 years old in good health and CMV-seronegative.

The CDR3 DNA follows: TGTGCCACTAGGACGTACAATGAGCAGTTCTTC. It is translated as CATRTYNEQFF. The gene calls are TRBV15 and TRBJ2-1; no reliable D call. Looked up from germline, CDR1 is LNHNV and CDR2 is YYDKDF (reference sequence). This CDR3 contains 11 residues. Trimming removed 9 bases at V and 4 bases at J, with 7 bases between.

This clone was observed a single time. V and J are TRBV28 and TRBJ2-2; D possibly corresponds to TRBD2 (5 bases). Germline values: CDR1 MDHEN, CDR2 SYDVKM. The CDR3 spans 17 residues. Trimming took 5 bases from V and 2 from J, leaving 18 bases between them. This chain's CDR3 is CASSLSGRGNNTGELFF. The CDR3 DNA reads TGTGCCAGCAGTCTCTCTGGACGGGGAAATAACACCGGGGAGCTGTTTTTT.

The chain links TRBV29-1 to TRBJ2-5, with no clear D. The ends were cut back, 1 base at V and 2 bases at J, with 2 bases in the middle. This CDR3 comprises 11 residues. Germline V lookup: CDR1 SQVTM, CDR2 ANQGSEA. As DNA, the CDR3 is TGCAGCGTTGAAGGTCAAGAGACCCAGTACTTC. It specifies CSVEGQETQYF.